This entry describes one TCR beta chain. Its matching antigen is unknown. This CDR3 has 15 amino acids. Trimming cost V 0 bases and J 2 bases, with 8 bases left between them. Per germline, CDR1 SGHDT and CDR2 YYEEEE. PCR was run on genomic DNA. Multiplex PCR with 30 forward and 13 reverse primers amplified the TCR beta CDR3. TCRdb called the multiplex PCR reads again in MiXCR, with one record for every CDR3 protein. This table holds some 250,000 distinct CDR3 sequences, 40% to 50% found once. The entry originates in a study of type 1 and type 2 diabetes patients. Findings of the study overall: Type 2 diabetes patients had few highly-expanded CD4+ clones, median one. Unmatched age and gender across groups might bias interpretation.

The receptor was isolated from a man aged 18 to 30 with type 2 diabetes. The chain uses TRBV5-6 and TRBJ2-2; no clear D. Specimen: peripheral blood mononuclear cells (PBMCs). CDR3 in amino acids: CASSLVHANTGELFF. The CDR3 nucleotides read TGTGCCAGCAGCTTGGTTCACGCCAACACCGGGGAGCTGTTTTTT.